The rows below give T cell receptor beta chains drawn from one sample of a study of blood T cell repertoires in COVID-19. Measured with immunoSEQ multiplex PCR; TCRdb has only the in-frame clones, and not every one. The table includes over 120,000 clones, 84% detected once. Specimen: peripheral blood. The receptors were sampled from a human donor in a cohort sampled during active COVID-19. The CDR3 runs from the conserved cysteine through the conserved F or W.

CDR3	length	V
CASSNEQPPEKLFF	14	TRBV19
CASSVTGVGGETQYF	15	TRBV5-4
CASSRTSGGTSTDTQYF	17	TRBV9
CASSQGGQGPSYEQYF	16	TRBV4-2
CAWSTGKHQPQHF	13	TRBV30
CASRTLQNEKLFF	13	TRBV28
CASSKLRPGQISGDTQYF	18	TRBV7-8
CASSLTGQISGNTIYF	16	TRBV5-1
CASRPRGQSQETQYF	15	TRBV6-5
CASSPGTGRTEAFF	14	TRBV19
CAIRDSSDTQYF	12	TRBV10-3
CASSEYPGQGDSGNTIYF	18	TRBV25-1
CASSKRPGQANEKLFF	16	TRBV19
CASSSGLAGAYNEQFF	16	TRBV7-9
CASSNGQGEAFF	12	TRBV6-6